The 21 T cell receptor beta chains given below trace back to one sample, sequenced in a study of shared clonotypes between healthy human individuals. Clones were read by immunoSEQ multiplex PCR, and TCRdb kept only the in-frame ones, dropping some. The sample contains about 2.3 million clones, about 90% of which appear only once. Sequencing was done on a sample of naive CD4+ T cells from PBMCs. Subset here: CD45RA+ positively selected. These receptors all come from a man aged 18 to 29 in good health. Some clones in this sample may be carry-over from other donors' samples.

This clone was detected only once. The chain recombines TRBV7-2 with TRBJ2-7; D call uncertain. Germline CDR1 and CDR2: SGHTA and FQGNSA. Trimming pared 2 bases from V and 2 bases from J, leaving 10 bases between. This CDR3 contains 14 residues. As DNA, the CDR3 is TGTGCCAGCAGCTTAAGGAGCGTCACCTACGAGCAGTACTTC. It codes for CASSLRSVTYEQYF. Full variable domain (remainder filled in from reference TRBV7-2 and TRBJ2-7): GAGVSQSPSNKVTEKGKDVELRCDPISGHTALYWYRQSLGQGLEFLIYFQGNSAPDKSGLPSDRFSAERTGGSVSTLTIQRTQQEDSAVYLCASSLRSVTYEQYFGPGTRLTVT.

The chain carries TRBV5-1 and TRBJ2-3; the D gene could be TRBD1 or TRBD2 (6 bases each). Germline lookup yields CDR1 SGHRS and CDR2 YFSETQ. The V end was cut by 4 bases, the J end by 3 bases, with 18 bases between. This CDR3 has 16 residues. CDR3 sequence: CASSTGALGGTDTQYF. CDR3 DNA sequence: TGCGCCAGCAGCACGGGGGCCCTCGGTGGGACAGATACGCAGTATTTT.

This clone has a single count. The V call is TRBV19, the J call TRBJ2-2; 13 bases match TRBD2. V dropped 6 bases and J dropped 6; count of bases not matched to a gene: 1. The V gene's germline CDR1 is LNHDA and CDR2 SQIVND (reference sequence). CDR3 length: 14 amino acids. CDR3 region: CASRLAGGAGELFF. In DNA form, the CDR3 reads TGTGCCAGTAGACTAGCGGGAGGGGCCGGGGAGCTGTTTTTT.

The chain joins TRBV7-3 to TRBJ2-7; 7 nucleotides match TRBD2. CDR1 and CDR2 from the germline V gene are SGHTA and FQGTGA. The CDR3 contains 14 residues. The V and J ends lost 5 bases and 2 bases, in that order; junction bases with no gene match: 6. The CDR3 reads CASSLGLGPYEQYF. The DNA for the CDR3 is TGTGCCAGCAGCCTTGGACTAGGCCCCTACGAGCAGTACTTC.

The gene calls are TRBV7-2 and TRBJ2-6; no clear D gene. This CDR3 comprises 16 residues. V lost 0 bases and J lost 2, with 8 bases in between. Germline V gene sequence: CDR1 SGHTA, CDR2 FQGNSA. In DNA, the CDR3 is TGTGCCAGCAGCTTAGCGCCGATCCCTGGGGCCAACGTCCTGACTTTC. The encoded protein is CASSLAPIPGANVLTF.

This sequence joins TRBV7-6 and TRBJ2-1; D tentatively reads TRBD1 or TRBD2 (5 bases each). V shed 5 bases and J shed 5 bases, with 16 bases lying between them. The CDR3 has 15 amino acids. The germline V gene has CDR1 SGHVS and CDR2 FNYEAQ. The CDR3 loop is CASSRMGPPNNEQFF. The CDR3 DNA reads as TGTGCCAGCAGCAGGATGGGACCCCCTAACAATGAGCAGTTCTTC.

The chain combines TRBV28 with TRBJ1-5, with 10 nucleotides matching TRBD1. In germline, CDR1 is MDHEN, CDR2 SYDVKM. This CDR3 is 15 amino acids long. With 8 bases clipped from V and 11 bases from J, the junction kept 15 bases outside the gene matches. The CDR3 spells CASLRDRGLGSAQHF. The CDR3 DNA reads TGTGCCAGCCTCCGGGACAGGGGTTTAGGTAGTGCCCAGCATTTT. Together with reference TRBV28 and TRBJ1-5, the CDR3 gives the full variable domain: DVKVTQSSRYLVKRTGEKVFLECVQDMDHENMFWYRQDPGLGLRLIYFSYDVKMKEKGDIPEGYSVSREKKERFSLILESASTNQTSMYLCASLRDRGLGSAQHFGDGTRLSIL.

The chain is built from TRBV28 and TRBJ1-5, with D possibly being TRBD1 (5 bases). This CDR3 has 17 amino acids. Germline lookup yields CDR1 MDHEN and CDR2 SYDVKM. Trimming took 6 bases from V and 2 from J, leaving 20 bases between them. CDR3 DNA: TGTGCCAGCAGAACGTCCCCTATGAGGGGACGCAATCAGCCCCAGCATTTT. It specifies CASRTSPMRGRNQPQHF.

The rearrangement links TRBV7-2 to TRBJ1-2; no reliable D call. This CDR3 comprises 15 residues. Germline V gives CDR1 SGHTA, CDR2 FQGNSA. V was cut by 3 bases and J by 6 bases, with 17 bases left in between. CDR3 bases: TGTGCCAGCAGCTTGGGCTCCCGAATTGCCCATGGCTACACCTTC. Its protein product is CASSLGSRIAHGYTF.

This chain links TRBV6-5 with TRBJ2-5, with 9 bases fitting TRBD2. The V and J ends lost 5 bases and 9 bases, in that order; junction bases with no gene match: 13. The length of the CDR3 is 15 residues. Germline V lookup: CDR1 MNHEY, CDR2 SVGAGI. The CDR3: CASSTRSGSQGAQYF. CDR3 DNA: TGTGCCAGCAGTACCCGTAGCGGGAGTCAAGGCGCCCAGTACTTC.

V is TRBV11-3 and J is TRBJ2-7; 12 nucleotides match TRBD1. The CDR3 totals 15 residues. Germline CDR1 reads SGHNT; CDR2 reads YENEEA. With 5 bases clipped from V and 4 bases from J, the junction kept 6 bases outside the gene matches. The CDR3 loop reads CASSQSGQGAYEQYF. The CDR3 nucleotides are TGTGCCAGCAGCCAATCGGGACAGGGGGCATACGAGCAGTACTTC.

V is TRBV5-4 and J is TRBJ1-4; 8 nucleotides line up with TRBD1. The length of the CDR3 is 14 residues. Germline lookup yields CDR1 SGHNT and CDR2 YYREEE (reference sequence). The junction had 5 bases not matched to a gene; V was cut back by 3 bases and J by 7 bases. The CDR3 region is CASSSTGDGEKLFF. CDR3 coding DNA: TGTGCCAGCAGCTCGACAGGGGACGGTGAAAAACTGTTTTTT.

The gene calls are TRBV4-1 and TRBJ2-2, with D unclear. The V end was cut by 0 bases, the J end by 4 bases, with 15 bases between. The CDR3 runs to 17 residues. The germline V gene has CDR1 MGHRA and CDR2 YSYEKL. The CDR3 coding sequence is TGCGCCAGCAGCCAAGATCAGAGCCGCTGGGGCACCGGGGAGCTGTTTTTT. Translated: CASSQDQSRWGTGELFF.

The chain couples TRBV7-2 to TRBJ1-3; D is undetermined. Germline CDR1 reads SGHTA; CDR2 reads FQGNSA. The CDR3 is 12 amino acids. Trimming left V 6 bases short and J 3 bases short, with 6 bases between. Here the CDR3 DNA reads TGTGCCAGCAGTCGCAATGGAAACACCATATATTTT. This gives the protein CASSRNGNTIYF.

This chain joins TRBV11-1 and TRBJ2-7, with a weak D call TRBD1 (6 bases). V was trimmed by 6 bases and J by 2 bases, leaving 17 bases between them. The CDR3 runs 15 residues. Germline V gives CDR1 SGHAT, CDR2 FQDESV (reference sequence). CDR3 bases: TGTGCCAGCAGTTCCGCCCCTGGACAGACCTACGAGCAGTACTTC. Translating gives CASSSAPGQTYEQYF.

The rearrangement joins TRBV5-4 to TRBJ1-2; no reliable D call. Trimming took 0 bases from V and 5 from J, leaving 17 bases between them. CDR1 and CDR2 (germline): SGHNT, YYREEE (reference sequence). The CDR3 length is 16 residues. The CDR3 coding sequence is TGTGCCAGCAGCTTGGCCCCGGAGATCTTGGGGTATGGCTACACCTTC. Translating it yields CASSLAPEILGYGYTF. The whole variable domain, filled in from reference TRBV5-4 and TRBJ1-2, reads ETGVTQSPTHLIKTRGQQVTLRCSSQSGHNTVSWYQQALGQGPQFIFQYYREEENGRGNFPPRFSGLQFPNYSSELNVNALELDDSALYLCASSLAPEILGYGYTFGSGTRLTVV.

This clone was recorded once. The CDR3 here is CASTQGTSGSGQYF. The CDR3 region has the DNA TGTGCCAGCACCCAGGGGACTAGCGGGAGCGGACAGTACTTC. The chain joins TRBV5-6 to TRBJ2-7; 14 nucleotides match TRBD2. The germline CDR1 and CDR2 sequences are SGHDT and YYEEEE. The CDR3 is made up of 14 amino acids. The V segment lost 6 bases and the J segment 10 bases; nucleotides outside the gene matches: 9.

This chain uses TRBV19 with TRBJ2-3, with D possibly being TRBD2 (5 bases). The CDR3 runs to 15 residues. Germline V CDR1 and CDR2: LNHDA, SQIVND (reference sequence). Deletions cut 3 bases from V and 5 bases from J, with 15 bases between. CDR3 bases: TGTGCCAGTAGTATTTTTCGGGGTGTCCAAGATACGCAGTATTTT. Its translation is CASSIFRGVQDTQYF.

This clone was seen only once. CDR3 bases: TGTGCCAGCAATAGCCGGCACAGGGGAAACACTGAAGCTTTCTTT. It is translated as CASNSRHRGNTEAFF. The rearrangement joins TRBV6-5 to TRBJ1-1; 7 nucleotides agree with TRBD1. The CDR3 is 15 amino acids. CDR1 is MNHEY and CDR2 is SVGAGI in the germline V gene. V was pared by 7 bases and J by 2 bases, with 10 bases of the junction left unmatched.

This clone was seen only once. CDR3: CASSAGTEGGYTF. The CDR3 DNA follows: TGTGCCAGCAGCGCCGGGACGGAGGGAGGCTACACCTTC. The chain links TRBV7-3 to TRBJ1-2, with D tentatively TRBD1 (5 bases). V was shortened by 5 bases and J by 8 bases, with 15 bases between the two germline ends. The CDR3 loop spans 13 amino acids. Germline CDR1 and CDR2: SGHTA and FQGTGA.

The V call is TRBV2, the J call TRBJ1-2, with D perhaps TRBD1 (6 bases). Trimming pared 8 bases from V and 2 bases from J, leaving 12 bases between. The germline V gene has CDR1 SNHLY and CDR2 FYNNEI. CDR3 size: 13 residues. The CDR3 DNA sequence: TGTGCCAGCCGGGGGGGCCCCAACTATGGCTACACCTTC. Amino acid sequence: CASRGGPNYGYTF.